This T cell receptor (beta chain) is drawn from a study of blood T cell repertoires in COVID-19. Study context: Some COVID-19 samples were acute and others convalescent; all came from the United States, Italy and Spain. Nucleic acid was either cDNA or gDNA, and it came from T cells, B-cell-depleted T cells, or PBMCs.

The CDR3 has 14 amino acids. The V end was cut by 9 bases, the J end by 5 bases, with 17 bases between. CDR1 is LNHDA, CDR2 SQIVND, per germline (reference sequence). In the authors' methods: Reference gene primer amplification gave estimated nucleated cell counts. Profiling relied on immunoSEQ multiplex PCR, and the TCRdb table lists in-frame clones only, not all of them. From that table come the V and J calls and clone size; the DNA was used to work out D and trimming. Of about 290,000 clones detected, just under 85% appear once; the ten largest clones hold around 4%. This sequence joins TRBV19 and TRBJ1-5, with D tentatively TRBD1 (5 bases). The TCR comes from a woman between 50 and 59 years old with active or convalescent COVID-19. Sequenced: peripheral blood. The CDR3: CASTRGRADQPQHF. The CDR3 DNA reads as TGTGCCAGCACGCGGGGGAGGGCGGATCAGCCCCAGCATTTT.